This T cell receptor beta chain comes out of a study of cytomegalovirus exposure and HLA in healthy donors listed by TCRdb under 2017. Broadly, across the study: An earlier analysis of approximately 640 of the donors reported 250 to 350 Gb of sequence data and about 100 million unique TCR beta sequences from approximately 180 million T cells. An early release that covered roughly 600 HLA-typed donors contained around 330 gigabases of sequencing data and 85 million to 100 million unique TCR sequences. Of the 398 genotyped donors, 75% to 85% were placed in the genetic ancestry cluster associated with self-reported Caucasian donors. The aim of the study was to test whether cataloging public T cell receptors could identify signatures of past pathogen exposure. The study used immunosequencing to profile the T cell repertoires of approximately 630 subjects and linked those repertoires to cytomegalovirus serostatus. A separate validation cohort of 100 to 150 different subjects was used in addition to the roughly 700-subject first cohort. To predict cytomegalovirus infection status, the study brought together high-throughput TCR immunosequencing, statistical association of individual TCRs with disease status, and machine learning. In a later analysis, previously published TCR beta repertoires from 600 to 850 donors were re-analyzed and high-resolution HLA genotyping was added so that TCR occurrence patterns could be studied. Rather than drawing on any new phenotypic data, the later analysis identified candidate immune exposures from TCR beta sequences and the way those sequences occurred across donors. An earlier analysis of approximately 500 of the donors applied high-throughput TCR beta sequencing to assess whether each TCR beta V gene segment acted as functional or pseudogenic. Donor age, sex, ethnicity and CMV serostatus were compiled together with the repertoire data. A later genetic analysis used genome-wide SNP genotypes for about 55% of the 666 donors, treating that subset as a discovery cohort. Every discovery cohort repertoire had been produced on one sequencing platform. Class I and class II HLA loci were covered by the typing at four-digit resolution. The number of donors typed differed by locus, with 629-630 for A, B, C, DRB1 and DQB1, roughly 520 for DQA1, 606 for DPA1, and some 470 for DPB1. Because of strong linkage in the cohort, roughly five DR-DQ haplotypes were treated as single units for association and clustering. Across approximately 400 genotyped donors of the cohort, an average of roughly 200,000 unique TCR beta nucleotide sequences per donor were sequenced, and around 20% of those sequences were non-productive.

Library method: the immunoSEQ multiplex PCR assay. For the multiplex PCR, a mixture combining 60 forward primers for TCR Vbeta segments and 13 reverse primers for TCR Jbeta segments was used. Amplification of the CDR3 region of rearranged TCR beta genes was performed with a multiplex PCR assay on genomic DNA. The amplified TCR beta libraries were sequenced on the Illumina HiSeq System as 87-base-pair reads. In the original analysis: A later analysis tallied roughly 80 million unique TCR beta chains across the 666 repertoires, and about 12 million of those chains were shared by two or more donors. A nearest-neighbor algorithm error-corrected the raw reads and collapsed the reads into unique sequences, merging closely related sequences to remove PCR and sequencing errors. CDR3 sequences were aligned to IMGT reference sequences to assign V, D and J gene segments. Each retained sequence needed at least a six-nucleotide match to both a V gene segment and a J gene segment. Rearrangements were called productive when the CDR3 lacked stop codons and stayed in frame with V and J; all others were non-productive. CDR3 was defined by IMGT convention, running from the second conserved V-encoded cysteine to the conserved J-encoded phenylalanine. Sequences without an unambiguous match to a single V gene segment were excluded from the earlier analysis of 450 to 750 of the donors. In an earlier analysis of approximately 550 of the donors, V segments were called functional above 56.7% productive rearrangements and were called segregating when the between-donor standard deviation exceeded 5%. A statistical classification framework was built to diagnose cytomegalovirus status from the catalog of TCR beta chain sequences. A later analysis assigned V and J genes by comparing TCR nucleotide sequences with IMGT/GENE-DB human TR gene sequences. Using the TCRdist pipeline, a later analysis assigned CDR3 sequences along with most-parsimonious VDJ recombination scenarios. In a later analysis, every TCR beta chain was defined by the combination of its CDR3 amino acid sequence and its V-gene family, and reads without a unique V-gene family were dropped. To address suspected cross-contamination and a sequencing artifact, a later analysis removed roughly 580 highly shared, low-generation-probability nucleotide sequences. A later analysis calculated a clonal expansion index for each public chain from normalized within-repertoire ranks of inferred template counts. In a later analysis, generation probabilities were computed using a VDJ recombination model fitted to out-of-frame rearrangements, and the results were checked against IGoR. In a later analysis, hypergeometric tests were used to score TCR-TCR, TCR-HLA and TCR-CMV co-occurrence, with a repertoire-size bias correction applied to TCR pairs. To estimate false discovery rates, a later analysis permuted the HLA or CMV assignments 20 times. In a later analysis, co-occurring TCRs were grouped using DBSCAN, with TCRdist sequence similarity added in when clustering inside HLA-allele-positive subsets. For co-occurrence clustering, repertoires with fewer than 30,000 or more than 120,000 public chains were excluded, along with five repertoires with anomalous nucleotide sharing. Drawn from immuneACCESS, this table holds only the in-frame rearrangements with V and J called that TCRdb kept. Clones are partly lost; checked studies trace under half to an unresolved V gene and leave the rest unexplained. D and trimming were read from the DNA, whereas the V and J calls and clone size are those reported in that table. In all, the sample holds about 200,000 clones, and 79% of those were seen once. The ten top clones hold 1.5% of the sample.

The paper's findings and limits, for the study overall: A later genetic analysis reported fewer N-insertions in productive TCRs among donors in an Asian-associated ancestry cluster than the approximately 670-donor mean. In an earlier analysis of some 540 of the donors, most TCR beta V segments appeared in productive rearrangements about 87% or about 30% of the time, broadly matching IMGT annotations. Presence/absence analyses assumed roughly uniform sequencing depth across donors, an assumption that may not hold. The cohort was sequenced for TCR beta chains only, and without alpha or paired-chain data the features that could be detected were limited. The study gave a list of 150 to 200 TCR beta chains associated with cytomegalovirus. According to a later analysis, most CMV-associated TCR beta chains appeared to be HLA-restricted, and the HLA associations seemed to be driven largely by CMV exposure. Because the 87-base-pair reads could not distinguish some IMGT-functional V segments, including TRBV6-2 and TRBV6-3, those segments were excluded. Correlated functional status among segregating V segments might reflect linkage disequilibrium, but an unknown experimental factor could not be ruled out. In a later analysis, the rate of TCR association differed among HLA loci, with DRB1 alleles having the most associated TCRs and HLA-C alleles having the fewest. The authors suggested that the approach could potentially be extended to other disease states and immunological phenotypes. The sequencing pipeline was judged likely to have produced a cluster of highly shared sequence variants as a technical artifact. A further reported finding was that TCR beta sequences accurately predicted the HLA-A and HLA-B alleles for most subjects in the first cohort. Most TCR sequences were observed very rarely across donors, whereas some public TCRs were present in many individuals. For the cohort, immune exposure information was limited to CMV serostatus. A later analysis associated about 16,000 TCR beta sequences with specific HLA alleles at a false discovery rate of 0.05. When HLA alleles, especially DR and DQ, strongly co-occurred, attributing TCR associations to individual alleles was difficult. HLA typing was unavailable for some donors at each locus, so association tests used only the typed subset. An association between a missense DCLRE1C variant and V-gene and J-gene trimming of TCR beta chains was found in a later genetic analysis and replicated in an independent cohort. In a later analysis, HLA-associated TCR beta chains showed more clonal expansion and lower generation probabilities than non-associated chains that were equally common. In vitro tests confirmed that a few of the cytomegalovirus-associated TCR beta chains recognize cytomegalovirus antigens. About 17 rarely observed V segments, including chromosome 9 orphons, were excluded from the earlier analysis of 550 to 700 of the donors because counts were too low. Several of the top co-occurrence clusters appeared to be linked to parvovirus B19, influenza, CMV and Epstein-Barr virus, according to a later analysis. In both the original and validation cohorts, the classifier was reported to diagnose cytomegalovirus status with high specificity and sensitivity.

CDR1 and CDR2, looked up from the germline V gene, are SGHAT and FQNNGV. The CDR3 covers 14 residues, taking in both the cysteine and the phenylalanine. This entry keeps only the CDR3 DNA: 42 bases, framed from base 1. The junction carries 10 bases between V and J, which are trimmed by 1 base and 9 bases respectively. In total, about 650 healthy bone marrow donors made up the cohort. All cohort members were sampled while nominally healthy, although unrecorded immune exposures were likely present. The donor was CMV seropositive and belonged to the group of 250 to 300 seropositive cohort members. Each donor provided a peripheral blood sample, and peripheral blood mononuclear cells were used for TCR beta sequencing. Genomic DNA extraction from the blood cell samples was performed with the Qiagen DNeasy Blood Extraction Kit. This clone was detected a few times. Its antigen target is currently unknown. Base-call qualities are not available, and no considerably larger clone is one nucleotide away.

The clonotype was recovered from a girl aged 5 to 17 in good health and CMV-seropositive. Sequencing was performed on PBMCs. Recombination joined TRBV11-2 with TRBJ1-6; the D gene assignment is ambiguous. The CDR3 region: CASSLAGEGSPLHF. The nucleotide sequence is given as TGTGCCAGCAGCTTAGCTGGGGAGGGTTCACCCCTCCACTTT.